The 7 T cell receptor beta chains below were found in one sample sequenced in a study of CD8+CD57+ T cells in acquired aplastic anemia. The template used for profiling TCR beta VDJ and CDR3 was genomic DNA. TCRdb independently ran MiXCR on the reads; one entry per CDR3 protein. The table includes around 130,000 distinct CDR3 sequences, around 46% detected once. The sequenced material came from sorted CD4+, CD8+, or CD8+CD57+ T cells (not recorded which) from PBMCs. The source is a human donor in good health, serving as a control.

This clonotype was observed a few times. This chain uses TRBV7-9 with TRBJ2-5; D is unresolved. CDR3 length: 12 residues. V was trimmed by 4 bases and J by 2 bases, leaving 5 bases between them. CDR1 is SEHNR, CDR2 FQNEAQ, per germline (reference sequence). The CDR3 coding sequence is TGTGCCAGCAGCTATATACAAGAGACCCAGTACTTC. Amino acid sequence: CASSYIQETQYF.

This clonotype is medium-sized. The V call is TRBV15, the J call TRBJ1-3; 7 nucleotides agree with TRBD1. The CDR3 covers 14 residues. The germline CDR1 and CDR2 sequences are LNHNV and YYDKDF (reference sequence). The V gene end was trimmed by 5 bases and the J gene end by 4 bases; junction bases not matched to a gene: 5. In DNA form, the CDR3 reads TGTGCCACCAGCCCGACAGGGAGGGGAAACACCATATATTTT. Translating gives CATSPTGRGNTIYF.

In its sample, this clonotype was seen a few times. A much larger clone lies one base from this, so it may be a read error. The CDR3 nucleotides are TGTGCCAGCAGTTGCCGGGAAGGGGATCAGCCCCAGCATTTT. Translation gives CASSCREGDQPQHF. This chain connects TRBV6-5 to TRBJ1-5; possible D gene TRBD1, 5 bases. V lost 4 bases and J 5 bases, leaving 12 bases between the germline ends. Germline V gene sequence: CDR1 MNHEY, CDR2 SVGAGI. The CDR3 has 14 amino acids.

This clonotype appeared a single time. CDR3 in DNA: TGTGCCAGTAGACCGATTCAGGGAGCTAACTATGGCTACACCTTC. Encoded protein: CASRPIQGANYGYTF. The chain recombines TRBV19 with TRBJ1-2, with D tentatively TRBD1 (5 bases). The CDR3 is made up of 15 amino acids. V was pared by 6 bases and J by 0 bases, with 14 bases between. Germline assignment: CDR1 LNHDA and CDR2 SQIVND (reference sequence).

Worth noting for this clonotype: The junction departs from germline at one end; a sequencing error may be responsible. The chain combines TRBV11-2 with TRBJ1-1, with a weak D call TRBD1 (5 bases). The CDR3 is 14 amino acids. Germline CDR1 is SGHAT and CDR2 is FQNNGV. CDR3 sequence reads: CPSSLEGQGTEAFF. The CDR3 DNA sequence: TGTCCCAGCAGCTTAGAGGGCCAGGGCACTGAAGCTTTCTTT.

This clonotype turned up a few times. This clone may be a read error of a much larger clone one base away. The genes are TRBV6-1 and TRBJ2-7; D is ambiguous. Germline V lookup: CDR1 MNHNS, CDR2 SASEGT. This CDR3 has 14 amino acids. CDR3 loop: CASSGLRPSYKQYF. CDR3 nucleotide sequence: TGTGCCAGCAGTGGACTGCGGCCCTCCTACAAGCAGTACTTC.

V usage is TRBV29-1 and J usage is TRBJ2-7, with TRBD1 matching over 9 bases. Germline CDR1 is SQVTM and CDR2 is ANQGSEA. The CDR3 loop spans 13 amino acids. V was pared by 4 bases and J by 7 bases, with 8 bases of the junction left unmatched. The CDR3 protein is CSVVLQGAREQYF. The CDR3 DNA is TGCAGCGTTGTCCTACAGGGGGCCCGGGAGCAGTACTTC.